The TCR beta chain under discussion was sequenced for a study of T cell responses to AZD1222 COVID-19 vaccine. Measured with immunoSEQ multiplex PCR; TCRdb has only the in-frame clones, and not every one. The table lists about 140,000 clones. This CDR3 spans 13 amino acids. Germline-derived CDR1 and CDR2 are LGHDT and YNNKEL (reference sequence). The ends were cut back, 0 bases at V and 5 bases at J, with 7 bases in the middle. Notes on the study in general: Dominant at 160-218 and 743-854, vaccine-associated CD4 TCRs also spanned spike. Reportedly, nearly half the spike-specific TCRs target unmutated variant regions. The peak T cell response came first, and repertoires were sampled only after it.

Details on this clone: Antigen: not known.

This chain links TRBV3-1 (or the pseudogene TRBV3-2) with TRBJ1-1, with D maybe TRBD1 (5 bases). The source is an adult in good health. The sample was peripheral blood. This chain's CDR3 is CASSQDWGTEAFF. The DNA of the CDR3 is TGTGCCAGCAGCCAAGATTGGGGGACTGAAGCTTTCTTT.